These 11 T cell receptor beta chains were all obtained from the same sample, sequenced in a study of T cell responses to AZD1222 COVID-19 vaccine. Profiled with immunoSEQ multiplex PCR; TCRdb holds only in-frame clones, not every one. The table shows about 110,000 clones, with roughly nine tenths occurring only once. The specimen comprised peripheral blood, sampled on day 0 of AZD1222 vaccination. Receptor source: an adult in good health.

This chain links TRBV5-6 with TRBJ2-7, with 9 nucleotides matching TRBD1. The junction had 2 bases not matched to a gene; V was cut back by 3 bases and J by 1 base. Per germline, CDR1 SGHDT and CDR2 YYEEEE. This CDR3 comprises 14 residues. The CDR3 is CASSWGTGSYEQYF. CDR3 coding DNA: TGTGCCAGCAGCTGGGGGACAGGGTCCTACGAGCAGTACTTC.

This clone was detected only once. The CDR3, as DNA: TGTGCCAGCAGCTTCGAAGGGGGGGACAGGGGCACAGATACGCAGTATTTT. As protein: CASSFEGGDRGTDTQYF. The chain employs TRBV7-8 and TRBJ2-3; 9 bases match TRBD1. V lost 3 bases, J lost 1 base, and 8 bases stayed unmatched. CDR1 is SGHVS and CDR2 is FQNEAQ in the germline V gene. CDR3 size: 17 residues.

The chain combines TRBV28 with TRBJ2-3, with D uncertain. Germline assignment: CDR1 MDHEN and CDR2 SYDVKM. The CDR3 is 11 residues long. Deletions cut 7 bases from V and 4 bases from J, with 6 bases between. The CDR3 DNA follows: TGTGCCAGCAATAGACCAGATACGCAGTATTTT. This sequence encodes CASNRPDTQYF.

The rearrangement joins TRBV10-2 to TRBJ2-2; 9 bases line up with TRBD2. The V segment lost 5 bases and the J segment 7 bases; nucleotides outside the gene matches: 8. The CDR3 has 15 amino acids. The V gene's germline CDR1 is WSHSY and CDR2 SAAADI. The CDR3 sequence is CASSRVAGAVGELFF. The CDR3 DNA reads TGCGCCAGCAGTAGGGTAGCGGGAGCGGTCGGGGAGCTGTTTTTT.

Only one count was recorded for this clone. The chain employs TRBV3-1 (or the pseudogene TRBV3-2) and TRBJ1-2, with 8 bases fitting TRBD1. Germline values: CDR1 LGHDT, CDR2 YNNKEL (reference sequence). CDR3 size: 14 residues. The V gene end was trimmed by 3 bases and the J gene end by 7 bases; junction bases not matched to a gene: 7. This CDR3 reads CASSQAGTGSGYTF. The CDR3 coding sequence is TGTGCCAGCAGCCAGGCCGGGACAGGTAGTGGCTACACCTTC.

This CDR3 reads CSVGIATNEKLFF. The CDR3 region has the DNA TGCAGCGTTGGCATTGCAACTAATGAAAAACTGTTTTTT. The V gene is TRBV29-1, the J gene TRBJ1-4; D is ambiguous. This CDR3 has 13 amino acids. V lost 4 bases, J lost 0 bases, and 6 bases lay in between. Germline V gene sequence: CDR1 SQVTM, CDR2 ANQGSEA. Combining the CDR3 with reference TRBV29-1 and TRBJ1-4 gives the whole variable domain SAVISQKPSRDICQRGTSLTIQCQVDSQVTMMFWYRQQPGQSLTLIATANQGSEATYESGFVIDKFPISRPNLTFSTLTVSNMSPEDSSIYLCSVGIATNEKLFFGSGTQLSVL.

The rearrangement joins TRBV10-3 to TRBJ2-7; the match to TRBD2 covers 11 bases. CDR1 is ENHRY, CDR2 SYGVKD, per germline. The length of the CDR3 is 16 residues. V was pared by 3 bases and J by 5 bases, with 9 bases of the junction left unmatched. The DNA of the CDR3 is TGTGCCATCAGTGACCGAACTAGCGGGAGTAGCAACGAGCAGTACTTC. It codes for CAISDRTSGSSNEQYF.

The chain employs TRBV24-1 and TRBJ2-3; maybe TRBD1 (5 bases). V was trimmed by 2 bases and J by 2 bases, leaving 19 bases between them. There are 18 residues in the CDR3. Germline assignment: CDR1 KGHDR and CDR2 SFDVKD. The DNA for the CDR3 is TGTGCCACCAGTGATTGTAAGGGGTCCTCCGCTTACACAGATACGCAGTATTTT. Amino acid sequence: CATSDCKGSSAYTDTQYF.

In this sample, this clone turned up once. The V and J genes are TRBV5-5 and TRBJ2-3; 9 bases fit TRBD1. Trimming cost V 0 bases and J 5 bases; bases outside gene matches: 4. This CDR3 is built from 15 residues. Germline V gene sequence: CDR1 SGHKS, CDR2 YYEKEE (reference sequence). Here the CDR3 reads CASSLGTGVRDTQYF. CDR3 in DNA: TGTGCCAGCAGCTTGGGGACAGGGGTACGAGATACGCAGTATTTT.

V and J are TRBV10-2 and TRBJ1-1, with 9 bases lining up with TRBD1. CDR3 length: 11 residues. Trimming took 7 bases from V and 10 from J; bases not matched to a gene: 4. CDR1 is WSHSY and CDR2 is SAAADI in the germline V gene. CDR3 region: CASKGQGPAFF. The CDR3 region has the DNA TGCGCCAGCAAGGGACAGGGACCAGCTTTCTTT.

In nucleotides, the CDR3 is TGTGCCAGCAGCTTGCCAGGGCCCAGCACAGATACGCAGTATTTT. Protein sequence: CASSLPGPSTDTQYF. The chain uses TRBV5-4 and TRBJ2-3; TRBD1 is a possible D gene (5 bases). V was trimmed by 1 base and J by 0 bases, leaving 9 bases between them. This CDR3 is 15 amino acids long. Germline loops: CDR1 SGHNT, CDR2 YYREEE (reference sequence).